The 19 T cell receptor beta chains given below trace back to one sample, sequenced in a study of T cells after yellow fever vaccination. TCRdb redid the calling of the 5' RACE reads with MiXCR, one entry per CDR3 protein. The sample records about 340,000 distinct CDR3 sequences, under 5% being singletons. Sample: PBMCs, taken 5 days after the yellow fever booster vaccination. These receptors were taken from a man aged 18 to 30 who received the YFV17D yellow fever vaccine.

This clonotype was detected ten times or more. The chain couples TRBV30 to TRBJ1-4; D gene unclear. The CDR3 sequence is 14 residues long. Germline values: CDR1 GTSNPN, CDR2 SVGIG (reference sequence). Trimming shortened V by 3 bases and J by 7 bases, and 15 bases separated the two germline ends. The CDR3 sequence: CAWSPSQVAEKLFF. For the CDR3, the DNA is TGTGCCTGGAGCCCTAGTCAGGTCGCTGAAAAACTGTTTTTT.

This clonotype turned up a few times. The rearrangement joins TRBV10-3 to TRBJ2-1; D assignment may be TRBD1 or TRBD2 (5 bases each). With 4 bases removed from V and 8 bases from J, the gap between germline ends came to 6 bases. This CDR3 has 11 amino acids. In germline, CDR1 is ENHRY, CDR2 SYGVKD. The CDR3 sequence: CAISGGYEQFF. The CDR3 bases are TGTGCCATCAGTGGGGGGTATGAGCAGTTCTTC.

The chain carries TRBV19 and TRBJ1-5; D unclear. CDR3 length: 16 residues. The germline V gene has CDR1 LNHDA and CDR2 SQIVND (reference sequence). Trimming pared 2 bases from V and 2 bases from J, leaving 13 bases between. CDR3 in amino acids: CASSITQARGNQPQHF. As DNA, the CDR3 is TGTGCCAGTAGTATAACCCAGGCGAGGGGCAATCAGCCCCAGCATTTT.

V is TRBV5-1 and J is TRBJ1-1, with TRBD1 as a possible D gene (5 bases). Germline CDR1 is SGHRS and CDR2 is YFSETQ. V lost 4 bases, J lost 3 bases, and 10 bases lay in between. The CDR3 length is 13 residues. CDR3 nucleotide sequence: TGCGCCAGCAGCGCGGACATCTACACTGAAGCTTTCTTT. Its protein is CASSADIYTEAFF. Using reference TRBV5-1 and TRBJ1-1 for the parts outside the CDR3, the full variable domain is KAGVTQTPRYLIKTRGQQVTLSCSPISGHRSVSWYQQTPGQGLQFLFEYFSETQRNKGNFPGRFSGRQFSNSRSEMNVSTLELGDSALYLCASSADIYTEAFFGQGTRLTVV.

This clonotype was observed many times. The chain carries TRBV5-1 and TRBJ1-1; a possible D gene is TRBD1 (5 bases). CDR1 SGHRS and CDR2 YFSETQ come from the germline V gene. The CDR3 is 16 amino acids. The ends were cut back, 0 bases at V and 0 bases at J, with 12 bases in the middle. The CDR3 sequence: CASSLEGTALNTEAFF. Here the CDR3 DNA reads TGCGCCAGCAGCTTGGAGGGGACCGCCTTGAACACTGAAGCTTTCTTT.

The table lists this clonotype with many counts. The chain employs TRBV6-1 and TRBJ1-2; possible D gene TRBD1, 6 bases. CDR1 MNHNS and CDR2 SASEGT come from the germline V gene. The V end was cut by 2 bases, the J end by 7 bases, with 14 bases between. This CDR3 has 14 residues. The CDR3 reads CASSEWGARGGYTF. CDR3 nucleotides: TGTGCCAGCAGTGAATGGGGGGCGAGAGGTGGCTACACCTTC.

This clonotype was picked up a small number of times. This chain links TRBV10-3 with TRBJ1-4; no clear D. CDR1 is ENHRY and CDR2 is SYGVKD in the germline V gene. The length of the CDR3 is 15 residues. V lost 0 bases, J lost 5 bases, and 10 bases lay in between. CDR3 in DNA: TGTGCCATCAGTGAGTCAAGGGCCCAAAATGAAAAACTGTTTTTT. Its protein is CAISESRAQNEKLFF.

In its sample, this clonotype was seen a few times. V is TRBV7-9 and J is TRBJ1-1; D is undetermined. V dropped 5 bases and J dropped 7 bases, with 11 bases sitting between them. This CDR3 contains 12 residues. Per the germline V gene, CDR1 is SEHNR and CDR2 is FQNEAQ (reference sequence). In DNA form, the CDR3 reads TGTGCCAGCAGCCCCGGGAGCAATGAAGCTTTCTTT. Translation: CASSPGSNEAFF.

This clonotype was observed many times. The chain has TRBV7-3 and TRBJ2-1; 10 nucleotides align to TRBD2. The CDR3 covers 15 residues. Germline CDR1 SGHTA, CDR2 FQGTGA. With V trimmed by 5 bases and J by 7 bases, 8 bases remained unmatched. The DNA for the CDR3 is TGTGCCAGCAGCCCGAGCGGGGGGGCACTTAATGAGCAGTTCTTC. Translating it yields CASSPSGGALNEQFF.

This clonotype was found a few times. The CDR3 bases are TGCGCCAGCAGCCTTCGGGACTCCCGCTATGGCTACACCTTC. Protein sequence: CASSLRDSRYGYTF. The gene calls are TRBV5-1 and TRBJ1-2; tentative D call: TRBD1 (5 bases). With 4 bases removed from V and 4 bases from J, the gap between germline ends came to 14 bases. The CDR3 spans 14 residues. Germline V gives CDR1 SGHRS, CDR2 YFSETQ.

A few counts support this clonotype. The rearrangement uses TRBV4-1 and TRBJ2-1; TRBD2 matches at 9 bases. V shed 1 base and J 2 bases; nucleotides not matched to a gene: 6. Germline CDR1 MGHRA, CDR2 YSYEKL. This CDR3 region has 17 residues. The CDR3 region is CASSQGGLAGPYNEQFF. The CDR3 coding sequence is TGCGCCAGCAGCCAAGGTGGGCTAGCGGGGCCCTACAATGAGCAGTTCTTC.

The chain is built from TRBV12-3 or TRBV12-4 and TRBJ1-1; D possibly corresponds to TRBD1 (5 bases). Between the trimmed V and J ends, which lost 5 bases and 5 bases, there was a span of 12 bases. The CDR3 has 13 residues. CDR3 residues: CASSGMGGTEAFF. In DNA, the CDR3 is TGTGCCAGCAGTGGCATGGGGGGGACTGAAGCTTTCTTT.

This clonotype has a single count. The chain carries TRBV18 and TRBJ2-7, with 11 positions matching TRBD1. This CDR3 has 13 amino acids. The V and J ends lost 8 bases and 6 bases, in that order; junction bases with no gene match: 6. Germline V CDR1 and CDR2: KGHSH, LQKENI. The CDR3 DNA follows: TGTGCCAGCGGAGGGACAGGGGGGAGCGAGCAGTACTTC. Translating it yields CASGGTGGSEQYF.

This clonotype has at least ten counts. The V call is TRBV6-5, the J call TRBJ2-2, with D perhaps TRBD1 (7 bases). CDR3 length: 14 amino acids. Germline lookup yields CDR1 MNHEY and CDR2 SVGAGI. V lost 7 bases and J lost 6, with 15 bases in between. The CDR3 DNA reads as TGTGCCAGCACTCAAGCCAGGGGGGCCGGGGAGCTGTTTTTT. Encoded protein: CASTQARGAGELFF.

The V and J genes are TRBV20-1 and TRBJ1-1, with 7 bases identical to TRBD1. Germline lookup yields CDR1 DFQATT and CDR2 SNEGSKA (reference sequence). The junction had 6 bases not matched to a gene; V was cut back by 3 bases and J by 8 bases. The CDR3 covers 12 residues. In nucleotides, the CDR3 is TGCAGTGCTAGGGCCGACAGGGAAGAAGCTTTCTTT. As protein: CSARADREEAFF.

This clonotype was recorded a few times. V is TRBV25-1 and J is TRBJ2-5, with TRBD2 as a possible D gene (6 bases). V shed 3 bases and J shed 0 bases, with 14 bases lying between them. This CDR3 is built from 16 residues. Looked up from germline, CDR1 is MGHDK and CDR2 is SYGVNS. This CDR3 is CASSDPGREYQETQYF. DNA for the CDR3: TGTGCCAGCAGTGACCCAGGACGGGAGTACCAAGAGACCCAGTACTTC.

This clonotype was counted many times. The chain uses TRBV12-3 or TRBV12-4 and TRBJ1-5, with D unclear. The CDR3 consists of 16 residues. Trimming removed 3 bases from V and 0 bases from J, with 12 bases in between. CDR3 in DNA: TGTGCCAGCAGTTTGAGAGCCGGATATAGCAATCAGCCCCAGCATTTT. Protein product: CASSLRAGYSNQPQHF.

The V call is TRBV21-1, the J call TRBJ2-2; whether TRBD1, the table's D call, matches the DNA was not checked. TRBV21-1 counts as a pseudogene. This CDR3 spans 18 amino acids. This chain's CDR3 is CASSKVTEGRSVTGELFF. In DNA form, the CDR3 reads TGTGCCAGCAGCAAAGTGACAGAGGGAAGGTCGGTCACCGGGGAGCTGTTTTTT.

This clonotype has ten or more counts. The rearrangement joins TRBV5-1 to TRBJ2-5; 7 nucleotides line up with TRBD2. The CDR3 is 15 amino acids. The J segment lost 3 bases and the V segment lost 1 base, leaving 6 bases of the junction unmatched. Germline assignment: CDR1 SGHRS and CDR2 YFSETQ. The CDR3 DNA sequence: TGCGCCAGCAGCTTGTTCTCTGCGGGGGAAGAGACCCAGTACTTC. Translating it yields CASSLFSAGEETQYF. Drawing the rest from reference TRBV5-1 and TRBJ2-5, the complete variable domain is KAGVTQTPRYLIKTRGQQVTLSCSPISGHRSVSWYQQTPGQGLQFLFEYFSETQRNKGNFPGRFSGRQFSNSRSEMNVSTLELGDSALYLCASSLFSAGEETQYFGPGTRLLVL.